This T cell receptor beta chain was profiled in a study of pediatric ulcerative colitis. The method was immunoSEQ multiplex PCR; TCRdb's version includes in-frame clones alone and lacks a portion of them. The data show 60,000 to 75,000 clones, about three quarters seen once. V was clipped by 10 bases and J by 3 bases, with 10 bases between them. The CDR3 contains 11 residues. Germline V gene data show CDR1 as ENHRY and CDR2 as SYGVKD. The chain joins TRBV10-3 to TRBJ2-7, with D possibly TRBD1 on 5 matching bases. The receptor's source is a boy aged 5-17 years with moderate ulcerative colitis. Sample: blood. CDR3 sequence reads: CATQDSYEQYF. The CDR3, as DNA: TGTGCCACACAAGACAGCTACGAGCAGTACTTC.